This is a list of T cell receptor beta chains from one sample in a study of blood T cell repertoires in COVID-19. The table came from immunoSEQ multiplex PCR; TCRdb's copy has only in-frame clones and leaves some out. The top ten hold less than 0.75% of the sample, which has fewer than 250,000 clones, about 88% seen once. Sample: peripheral blood. The source of these receptors is a man aged 35-49 years with acute or convalescent COVID-19. The CDR3 runs from the conserved cysteine through the conserved F or W. A D gene is named only where the DNA matches it firmly. For some rows the clone size is stated as once, few or many, or as a class when expanded; others skip it.

>17|TRBJ2-2|TRBV27|TRBD1|-
TGTGCCAGCAGATGGACAGGAGATATCGCGAACACCGGGGAGCTGTTTTTT
CASRWTGDIANTGELFF
>15|TRBJ2-5|TRBV27|-|-
TGTGCCAGCAGTTGGGGCGGAATGTACCAAGAGACCCAGTACTTC
CASSWGGMYQETQYF
>17|TRBJ2-1|TRBV5-1|TRBD2|-
TGCGCCAGCAGCCCTAGGACTAGCGGGGGGGCCTACAATGAGCAGTTCTTC
CASSPRTSGGAYNEQFF
>15|TRBJ2-3|TRBV24-1|TRBD1|-
TGTGCCACCATGAGTTCGGGACAGGGTTCAGATACGCAGTATTTT
CATMSSGQGSDTQYF
>15|TRBJ2-5|TRBV7-8|-|-
TGTGCCAGCATCCCTGCCGGGACTCCCGGAGAGACCCAGTACTTC
CASIPAGTPGETQYF
>14|TRBJ2-7|TRBV28|TRBD1|-
TGTGCCAGCAGTTTGTCGAACAGGGGCTACGAGCAGTACTTC
CASSLSNRGYEQYF
>15|TRBJ1-5|TRBV10-3|TRBD1|-
TGTGCCATCAGTGTGGGGGACAGTAGCAATCAGCCCCAGCATTTT
CAISVGDSSNQPQHF
>15|TRBJ1-5|TRBV30|-|-
TGTGCCTGGAGTGTTGATACGACAGTCCATCAGCCCCAGCATTTT
CAWSVDTTVHQPQHF
>14|TRBJ2-7|TRBV7-2|-|-
TGTGCCAGCAGCTTAGACGACAGTTATTACGAGCAGTACTTC
CASSLDDSYYEQYF
>14|TRBJ1-2|TRBV11-1|TRBD1|-
TGTGCCAGCAGCTTCGGGACAGGCGCATATGGCTACACCTTC
CASSFGTGAYGYTF
>13|TRBJ2-7|TRBV5-4|-|-
TGTGCCAGCAGCTTTAACAGTCTCGACGAGCAGTACTTC
CASSFNSLDEQYF
>12|TRBJ2-2|TRBV10-1|-|-
TGCGCCTCAAAAGGGAGCACCGGGGAGCTGTTTTTT
CASKGSTGELFF
>13|TRBJ1-2|TRBV2|TRBD1|-
TGTGCCAGCAGCTCGACAGGGAACTATGGCTACACCTTC
CASSSTGNYGYTF
>15|TRBJ1-2|TRBV9|TRBD1|-
TGTGCCAGCAGCGTAGTAGAGGGGGCCACCTATGGCTACACCTTC
CASSVVEGATYGYTF
>15|TRBJ2-7|TRBV19|-|once
TGTGCCAGTAAGAGAACCGGGTCAGGGCCCCACGAGCAGTACTTC
CASKRTGSGPHEQYF
>15|TRBJ2-7|TRBV7-2|-|-
TGTGCCAGCAGCTTAGGCTCCAGGGTCCTGAACGAGCAGTACTTC
CASSLGSRVLNEQYF
>17|TRBJ2-7|TRBV5-5|TRBD1|-
TGTGCCAGCAGCTTGGCTAAATATTCAGGGGGCCTCTACGAGCAGTACTTC
CASSLAKYSGGLYEQYF
>15|TRBJ1-1|TRBV2|TRBD1|-
TGTGCCAGCAGTGAGAGCAGGGGGCTGAACACTGAAGCTTTCTTT
CASSESRGLNTEAFF
>16|TRBJ2-1|TRBV6-2/TRBV6-3|-|-
TGTGCCAGCAGTTATGCCGTTGGGGCTAGTAGCAATGAGCAGTTCTTC
CASSYAVGASSNEQFF
>12|TRBJ2-3|TRBV12-3/TRBV12-4|-|-
TGTGCCAGCAGTTTGGCGGGTGATACGCAGTATTTT
CASSLAGDTQYF
>15|TRBJ1-4|TRBV4-1|-|-
TGCGCCAGCAGCCCGTTAATGGACAGACGTGAAAAACTGTTTTTT
CASSPLMDRREKLFF
>16|TRBJ2-2|TRBV11-3|-|-
TGTGCCAGCAGCCACGGTGCGAGCCTCAACACCGGGGAGCTGTTTTTT
CASSHGASLNTGELFF
>14|TRBJ2-1|TRBV4-1|-|-
TGCGCCAGCAGCCAAGTAAGGGGTCCGTATGAGCAGTTCTTC
CASSQVRGPYEQFF
>12|TRBJ2-1|TRBV6-6|-|-
TGTGCCAGCAGTCCTAGTTTTGTTGAGCAGTTCTTC
CASSPSFVEQFF
>14|TRBJ1-2|TRBV5-1|-|few
TGCGCCAGCAGCGTGTCGAGAGGCGAGGGTGGCTACACCTTC
CASSVSRGEGGYTF
>15|TRBJ1-3|TRBV5-1|-|-
TGCGCCAGCAGCTTGGCCTTGGCAGCTGGAAACACCATATATTTT
CASSLALAAGNTIYF
>10|TRBJ1-2|TRBV19|-|-
TGTGCCACCTTAGCATATGGCTACACCTTC
CATLAYGYTF
>17|TRBJ1-1|TRBV18|TRBD1|-
TGTGCCAGCTCACCTTTCCGGGACAGCGGACCGAACACTGAAGCTTTCTTT
CASSPFRDSGPNTEAFF
>18|TRBJ2-5|TRBV5-4|TRBD2|-
TGTGCCAGCAGCCCTACTAGCGGGAGGGCTGAAGGGAGAGAGACCCAGTACTTC
CASSPTSGRAEGRETQYF
>15|TRBJ1-2|TRBV4-3|TRBD1|-
TGCGCCAGCAGCCAAGCTGTGACAGGGTCCCATGGCTACACCTTC
CASSQAVTGSHGYTF
>15|TRBJ2-3|TRBV15|TRBD1|-
TGTGCCACCAGCGTGGGACAGGAAAGCACAGATACGCAGTATTTT
CATSVGQESTDTQYF
>14|TRBJ2-7|TRBV2|-|-
TGTGCCAGCAGGGTGCGTCGGTTGCCCTACGAGCAGTACTTC
CASRVRRLPYEQYF
>16|TRBJ2-7|TRBV25-1|TRBD2|-
TGTGCCAGCAGCCCCATTGGTACTAGCGCGACCTACGAGCAGTACTTC
CASSPIGTSATYEQYF
>14|TRBJ2-1|TRBV5-1|-|-
TGCGCCAGCAGCTTGGGTCAGGGGTCCCGAGGGCAGTTCTTC
CASSLGQGSRGQFF
>17|TRBJ1-4|TRBV30|TRBD1|once
TGTGCCTGGAGTGGGGACAGGGGATTTGCAACTAATGAAAAACTGTTTTTT
CAWSGDRGFATNEKLFF
>17|TRBJ1-4|TRBV7-2|TRBD1|-
TGTGCCAGCAGCAACGACAGGGGTAACGCTTTGGGGGAAAAACTGTTTTTT
CASSNDRGNALGEKLFF
>14|TRBJ2-7|TRBV5-4|-|-
TGTGCCAGCAGCTTGAGACAGTCCTCCTACGAGCAGTACTTC
CASSLRQSSYEQYF
>14|TRBJ1-2|TRBV27|TRBD1|-
TGTGCCAGCAGGGGGACAGGGCAACTATCTGGCTACACCTTC
CASRGTGQLSGYTF
>13|TRBJ1-5|TRBV30|-|-
TGTGCCTGGAGTCTCAGGGAACACCAGCCCCAGCATTTT
CAWSLREHQPQHF
>20|TRBJ2-1|TRBV7-3|TRBD2|-
TGTGCCAGCAGCTTATTGGCGGGAGGCCCCGTTGGGAGGTCCTACAATGAGCAGTTCTTC
CASSLLAGGPVGRSYNEQFF
>14|TRBJ1-1|TRBV19|-|-
TGTGCCAGTAGTCTAAGTGAAGGGGGCACTGAAGCTTTCTTT
CASSLSEGGTEAFF
>15|TRBJ2-3|TRBV11-3|TRBD1|-
TGTGCCAGCAGCTTAGTACAGGGGGAAGCAGATACGCAGTATTTT
CASSLVQGEADTQYF
>16|TRBJ2-1|TRBV27|TRBD1|-
TGTGCCAGCAGTGCCCCCCCGGGACAGGGTTACAATGAGCAGTTCTTC
CASSAPPGQGYNEQFF
>14|TRBJ1-1|TRBV30|-|-
TGTGCCTGGGACCGGGGGGTTCGGGGCACTGAAGCTTTCTTT
CAWDRGVRGTEAFF
>16|TRBJ1-2|TRBV5-6|-|-
TGTGCCAGCAGCTTAATGACACTCCCCAATAACTATGGCTACACCTTC
CASSLMTLPNNYGYTF
>14|TRBJ2-2|TRBV24-1|-|-
TGTGCCACCACCCCGGGGACTAACACCGGGGAGCTGTTTTTT
CATTPGTNTGELFF
>16|TRBJ2-2|TRBV11-2|-|-
TGTGCCAGCAGTCGTATGGGCGTCCTCCGCACCGGGGAGCTGTTTTTT
CASSRMGVLRTGELFF
>16|TRBJ2-1|TRBV18|TRBD2|once
TGTGCCAGCTCACCACCGCGGGGGAGCTCCTACAATGAGCAGTTCTTC
CASSPPRGSSYNEQFF
>15|TRBJ2-5|TRBV5-6|-|once
TGTGCCAGCAGCAACCGGGACTCGTGGCAAGAGACCCAGTACTTC
CASSNRDSWQETQYF
>13|TRBJ2-1|TRBV9|TRBD2|few
TGTGCCAGCAGCCCAGGACTAGTCTATGAGCAGTTCTTC
CASSPGLVYEQFF
>15|TRBJ1-3|TRBV6-1|TRBD1|-
TGTGCCAGCAGTGAAGCCCGGACAGGGGGAAACACCATATATTTT
CASSEARTGGNTIYF